This T cell receptor beta chain was identified in a study of T cell repertoires in cytomegalovirus infection. Overall study: CMV infection and matching HLA type were both indicated by public TCR beta signatures. Notes on the study in general: Dominating the ex vivo response were TCR beta clonotypes that were CMV-specific and HLA-C-restricted. Using cumulative public TCR beta family frequency, the authors identified those who carried CMV together with the relevant HLA.

CDR3 length equals 13 residues. V was cut by 5 bases and J by 2 bases, with 8 bases left in between. Germline V gene data show CDR1 as ENHRY and CDR2 as SYGVKD. TCRdb used MiXCR to reprocess the reads, holding one entry per CDR3 protein. The sample records just over 150,000 distinct CDR3 sequences, about a quarter being singletons. On this clonotype: The antigen is unknown.

The TCR was taken from a human donor in good health (CMV status not recorded). Some clones in this sample may be carry-over from other donors' samples. The sequenced material came from PBMCs. The rearrangement links TRBV10-3 to TRBJ2-3; D uncertain. This CDR3 is CAISSTHTDTQYF. In DNA, the CDR3 is TGTGCCATCAGTTCGACCCACACAGATACGCAGTATTTT.